The clone carrying this TCR beta chain was counted a single time. These data are taken from a study of blood T cell repertoires in COVID-19. The CDR3 covers 16 residues. Looked up from germline, CDR1 is MDHEN and CDR2 is SYDVKM. V dropped 7 bases and J dropped 4 bases, with 21 bases sitting between them. This table comes from immunoSEQ multiplex PCR, and its TCRdb copy is limited to in-frame clones, with some not included. Of tens of thousands of clones in the sample, 85% were seen once. The chain is built from TRBV28 and TRBJ2-3; a weak D match, TRBD1 (5 bases). This TCR was sampled from an elderly man with acute or convalescent COVID-19. Sequenced material: peripheral blood. CDR3 DNA: TGTGCCAGCATTGGGGCGATGGGATCCCTCCCAGATACGCAGTATTTT. Translating gives CASIGAMGSLPDTQYF.